This TCR beta chain derives from a study of human T cells and chemical hapten exposure. Germline V gene sequence: CDR1 LNHNV, CDR2 YYDKDF (reference sequence). CDR3 length: 14 amino acids. J was trimmed by 4 bases and V by 8 bases; bases with no gene match: 9. MiXCR was run by TCRdb on the RACE reads, yielding one entry per CDR3 protein. The sample holds fewer than 200,000 distinct CDR3 sequences; about 22% are singletons and the top ten take 6.7%. Time point: patch test 1, 2 weeks after DPC sensitization. Treatment in this sample: therapeutic diphenylcyclopropenone sensitization with weekly scalp DPC. Each donor was an alopecia patient between 18 and 70 years of age who qualified for DPC.

The sequencing used whole blood, collected in connection with sensitization to the hapten diphenylcyclopropenone (DPC). The chain couples TRBV15 to TRBJ2-3; 7 bases line up with TRBD2. This receptor was identified in a woman between 50 and 59 years old with alopecia areata. Some clones in this sample may be carry-over from other donors' samples. The CDR3 DNA is TGTGCCACCTCCCAGACGGGAGGCGCAGATACGCAGTATTTT. It translates to CATSQTGGADTQYF.